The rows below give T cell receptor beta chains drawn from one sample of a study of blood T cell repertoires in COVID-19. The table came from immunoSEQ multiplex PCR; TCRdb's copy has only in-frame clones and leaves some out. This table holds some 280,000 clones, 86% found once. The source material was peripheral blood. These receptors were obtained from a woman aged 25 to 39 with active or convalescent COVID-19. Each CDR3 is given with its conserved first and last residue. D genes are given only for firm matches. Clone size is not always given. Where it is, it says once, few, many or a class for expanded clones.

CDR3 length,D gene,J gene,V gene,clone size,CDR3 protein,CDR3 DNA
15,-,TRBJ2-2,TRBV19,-,CASSNGRLVYGELFF,TGTGCCAGTAGTAACGGCAGGTTAGTCTACGGGGAGCTGTTTTTT
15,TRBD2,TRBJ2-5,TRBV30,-,CAWSSLAGPQETQYF,TGTGCCTGGAGTTCCCTAGCGGGGCCCCAAGAGACCCAGTACTTC
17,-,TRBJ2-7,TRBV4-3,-,CASSQDSPASHIYEQYF,TGCGCCAGCAGCCAAGATAGCCCAGCTTCCCACATCTACGAGCAGTACTTC
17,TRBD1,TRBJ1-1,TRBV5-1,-,CASSLTGGAGMGTEAFF,TGCGCCAGCAGCTTAACAGGGGGCGCGGGCATGGGCACTGAAGCTTTCTTT
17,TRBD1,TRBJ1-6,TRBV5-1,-,CASSPGQDDNYNSPLHF,TGCGCCAGCAGCCCGGGACAGGACGATAACTATAATTCACCCCTCCACTTT
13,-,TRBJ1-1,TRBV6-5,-,CASRVAVDTEAFF,TGTGCCAGCAGGGTAGCTGTGGACACTGAAGCTTTCTTT
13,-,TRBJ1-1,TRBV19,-,CASSTNVNTEAFF,TGTGCCAGTTCGACTAACGTGAACACTGAAGCTTTCTTT
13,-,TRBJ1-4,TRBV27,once,CASSFGRGRKLFF,TGTGCCAGCAGTTTTGGGAGGGGCCGAAAACTGTTTTTT
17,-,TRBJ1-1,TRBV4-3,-,CASSQDVWRQMNTEAFF,TGCGCCAGCAGCCAAGATGTCTGGCGACAGATGAACACTGAAGCTTTCTTT
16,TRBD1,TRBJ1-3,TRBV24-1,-,CARGQGGSSSGNTIYF,TGTGCCCGGGGACAGGGCGGTTCAAGCTCTGGAAACACCATATATTTT
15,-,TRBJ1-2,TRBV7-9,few,CASSFPGDTNYGYTF,TGTGCCAGCAGCTTCCCCGGGGATACTAACTATGGCTACACCTTC
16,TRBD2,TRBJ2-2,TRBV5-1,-,CASSWLAGGDTGELFF,TGCGCCAGCAGCTGGCTAGCGGGGGGAGACACCGGGGAGCTGTTTTTT
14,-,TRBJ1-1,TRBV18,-,CASSPPTGGTEAFF,TGTGCCAGCTCACCACCGACGGGTGGCACTGAAGCTTTCTTT
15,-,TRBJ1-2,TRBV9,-,CASSPTDGGVGGYTF,TGTGCCAGCAGCCCAACAGATGGAGGGGTTGGTGGCTACACCTTC
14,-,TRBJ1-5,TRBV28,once,CASSLVSGNQPQHF,TGTGCCAGCAGTTTAGTATCGGGCAATCAGCCCCAGCATTTT
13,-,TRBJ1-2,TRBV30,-,CATAAKANYGYTF,TGTGCCACCGCGGCGAAAGCTAACTATGGCTACACCTTC
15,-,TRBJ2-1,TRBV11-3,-,CASSLAGQFYNEQFF,TGTGCCAGCAGCTTGGCAGGGCAGTTCTACAATGAGCAGTTCTTC
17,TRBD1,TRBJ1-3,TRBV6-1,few,CASSEVTGVLSGNTIYF,TGTGCCAGCAGTGAAGTCACAGGGGTCCTCTCAGGAAACACCATATATTTT
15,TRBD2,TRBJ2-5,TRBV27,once,CASSSGLVRQETQYF,TGTGCCAGCAGTTCGGGACTAGTCAGGCAAGAGACCCAGTACTTC
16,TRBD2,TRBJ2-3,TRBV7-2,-,CASSLLLAGVTDTQYF,TGTGCCAGCAGCCTTTTACTAGCGGGGGTGACAGATACGCAGTATTTT
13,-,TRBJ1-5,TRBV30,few,CAWSLAGNQPQHF,TGTGCCTGGAGTTTGGCCGGGAATCAGCCCCAGCATTTT
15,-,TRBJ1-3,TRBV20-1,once,CSASRVRAAGNTIYF,TGCAGTGCTAGTCGGGTCAGGGCGGCTGGAAACACCATATATTTT
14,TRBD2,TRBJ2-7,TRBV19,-,CASSILAGGSEQYF,TGTGCCAGTAGTATCCTGGCGGGGGGTTCCGAGCAGTACTTC
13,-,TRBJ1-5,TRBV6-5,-,CASRPGDGEPQHF,TGTGCCAGCAGACCAGGGGACGGGGAGCCCCAGCATTTT
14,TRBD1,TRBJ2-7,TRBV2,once,CASTADRGAYEQYF,TGTGCCAGCACAGCAGACAGGGGAGCCTACGAGCAGTACTTC
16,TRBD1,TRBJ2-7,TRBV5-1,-,CASSFLGSRGQGEQYF,TGCGCCAGCAGCTTCCTGGGGTCCAGGGGGCAGGGCGAGCAGTACTTC
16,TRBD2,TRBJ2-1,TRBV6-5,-,CASSYSGTILNNEQFF,TGTGCCAGCAGTTACTCCGGGACTATCCTTAACAATGAGCAGTTCTTC
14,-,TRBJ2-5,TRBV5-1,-,CASRYSGQQETQYF,TGCGCCAGCAGGTATAGTGGACAGCAAGAGACCCAGTACTTC
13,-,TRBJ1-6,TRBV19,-,CASSPPTGRPLHF,TGTGCCAGTAGTCCCCCAACAGGGCGACCCCTCCACTTT
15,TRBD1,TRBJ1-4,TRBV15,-,CATSRKDRANEKLFF,TGTGCCACCAGCAGAAAGGACAGGGCAAATGAAAAACTGTTTTTT
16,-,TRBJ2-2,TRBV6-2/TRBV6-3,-,CASSYPFPSNTGELFF,TGTGCCAGCAGTTATCCCTTCCCTTCGAACACCGGGGAGCTGTTTTTT
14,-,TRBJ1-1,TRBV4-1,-,CASSQVGSNTEAFF,TGCGCCAGCAGCCAAGTTGGCAGTAACACTGAAGCTTTCTTT
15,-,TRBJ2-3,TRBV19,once,CASSRAPGGTDTQYF,TGTGCCAGTAGTAGGGCCCCAGGGGGCACAGATACGCAGTATTTT
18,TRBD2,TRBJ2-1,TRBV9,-,CASSPTFSGGAFYNEQFF,TGTGCCAGCAGCCCCACCTTTAGCGGGGGGGCCTTCTACAATGAGCAGTTCTTC
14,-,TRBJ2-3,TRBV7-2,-,CASSFYQGGDTQYF,TGTGCCAGCAGCTTTTATCAAGGGGGAGATACGCAGTATTTT